The T cell receptor beta chain under discussion was sequenced for a study of a mutant IDH1 vaccine in newly diagnosed glioma. Study-level background: In some groups vaccination began 4-6 weeks post-radiotherapy; others received it with temozolomide. Those enrolled had earlier been treated with radiotherapy, temozolomide, or both, mostly both.

The germline V and J ends were trimmed by 6 bases and 5 bases, with 13 bases remaining between them. Germline-derived CDR1 and CDR2 are MNHEY and SMNVEV (reference sequence). CDR3 length: 13 amino acids. Details on this clone: Its antigen remains unknown.

The method was immunoSEQ multiplex PCR; TCRdb's version includes in-frame clones alone and lacks a portion of them. The table records 35,000 to 50,000 clones, around 94% of them present only once. As for time point: week 35, safety follow-up. Doses comprised 300 ug of mutant IDH1 20-mer peptide each, plus topical imiquimod. There were new WHO grade 3 or 4 astrocytomas in the donors, and these were IDH1-mutant and ATRX-lost. The material sequenced was PBMCs, taken from a glioma patient whose treatment included an IDH1 peptide vaccine. The chain joins TRBV27 to TRBJ1-1; D may be TRBD1 (6 bases). The TCR comes from a man aged 50 to 60 with glioma. CDR3 nucleotide sequence: TGTGCCAGCAGAAGGGACATTCTAACTGAAGCTTTCTTT. Translating it yields CASRRDILTEAFF.